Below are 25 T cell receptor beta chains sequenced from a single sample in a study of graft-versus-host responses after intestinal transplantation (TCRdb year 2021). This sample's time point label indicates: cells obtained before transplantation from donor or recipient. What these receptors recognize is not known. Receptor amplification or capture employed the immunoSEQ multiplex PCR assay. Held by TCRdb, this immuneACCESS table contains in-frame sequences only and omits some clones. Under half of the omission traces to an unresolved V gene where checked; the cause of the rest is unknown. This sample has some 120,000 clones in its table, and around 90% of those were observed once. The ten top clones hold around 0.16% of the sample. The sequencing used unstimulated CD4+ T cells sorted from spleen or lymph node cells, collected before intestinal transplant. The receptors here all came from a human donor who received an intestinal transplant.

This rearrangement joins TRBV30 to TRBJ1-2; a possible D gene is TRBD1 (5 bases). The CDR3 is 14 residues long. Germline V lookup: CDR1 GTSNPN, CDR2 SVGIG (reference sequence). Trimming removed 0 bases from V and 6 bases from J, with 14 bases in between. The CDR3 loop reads CAWSVVGGTDGYTF. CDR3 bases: TGTGCCTGGAGTGTAGTGGGGGGTACCGATGGCTACACCTTC.

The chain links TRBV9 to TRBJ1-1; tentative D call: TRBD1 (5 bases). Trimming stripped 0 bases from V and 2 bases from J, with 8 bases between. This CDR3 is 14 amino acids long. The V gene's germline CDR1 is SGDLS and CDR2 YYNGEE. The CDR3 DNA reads TGTGCCAGCAGCGTAGTTCAGGGAAACACTGAAGCTTTCTTT. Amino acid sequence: CASSVVQGNTEAFF.

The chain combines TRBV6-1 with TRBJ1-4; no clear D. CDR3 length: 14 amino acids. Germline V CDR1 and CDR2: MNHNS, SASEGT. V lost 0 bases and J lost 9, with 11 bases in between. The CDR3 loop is CASSEAMGWQKLFF. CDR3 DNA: TGTGCCAGCAGTGAAGCGATGGGGTGGCAAAAACTGTTTTTT.

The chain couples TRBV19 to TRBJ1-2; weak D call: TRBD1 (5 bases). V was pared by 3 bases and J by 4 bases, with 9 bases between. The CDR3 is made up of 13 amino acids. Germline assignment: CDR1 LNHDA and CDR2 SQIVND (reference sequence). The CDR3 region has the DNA TGTGCCAGTAGTATGGACGGGGCCTATGGCTACACCTTC. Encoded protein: CASSMDGAYGYTF.

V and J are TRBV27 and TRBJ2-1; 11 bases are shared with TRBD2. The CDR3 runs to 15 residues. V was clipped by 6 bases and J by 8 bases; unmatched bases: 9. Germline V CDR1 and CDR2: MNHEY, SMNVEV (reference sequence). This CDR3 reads CASSWASGGLDEQFF. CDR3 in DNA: TGTGCCAGCAGCTGGGCTAGCGGGGGGTTGGATGAGCAGTTCTTC.

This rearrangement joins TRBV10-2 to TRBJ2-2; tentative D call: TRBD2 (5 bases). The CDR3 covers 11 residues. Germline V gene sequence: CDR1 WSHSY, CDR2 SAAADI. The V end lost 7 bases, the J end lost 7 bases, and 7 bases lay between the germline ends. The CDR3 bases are TGCGCCAGCATGGGGAGCGGGGAGCTGTTTTTT. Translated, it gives CASMGSGELFF.

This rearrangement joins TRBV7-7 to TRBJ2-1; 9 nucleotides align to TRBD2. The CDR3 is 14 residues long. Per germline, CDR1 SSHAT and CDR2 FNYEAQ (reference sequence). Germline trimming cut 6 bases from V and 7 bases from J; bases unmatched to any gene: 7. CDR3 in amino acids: CASSSAGGSNEQFF. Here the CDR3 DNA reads TGTGCCAGCAGTTCAGCGGGGGGCAGTAATGAGCAGTTCTTC.

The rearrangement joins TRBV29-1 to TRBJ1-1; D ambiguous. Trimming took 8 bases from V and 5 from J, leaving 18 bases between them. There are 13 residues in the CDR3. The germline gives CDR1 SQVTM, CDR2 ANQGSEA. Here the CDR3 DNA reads TGCAGCTTTCGCCGGACCGGGGAAACTGAAGCTTTCTTT. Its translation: CSFRRTGETEAFF.

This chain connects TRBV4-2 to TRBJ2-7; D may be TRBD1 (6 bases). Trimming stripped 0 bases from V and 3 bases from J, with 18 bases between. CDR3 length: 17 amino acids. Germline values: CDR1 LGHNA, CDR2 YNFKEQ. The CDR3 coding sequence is TGTGCCAGCAGCCAAGATCTCGCCAGGGGCCAAATCTACGAGCAGTACTTC. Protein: CASSQDLARGQIYEQYF.

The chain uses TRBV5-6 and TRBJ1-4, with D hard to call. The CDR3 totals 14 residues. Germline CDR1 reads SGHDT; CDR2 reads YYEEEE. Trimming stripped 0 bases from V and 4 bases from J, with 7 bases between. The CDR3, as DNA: TGTGCCAGCAGCTTGGGGCAGCGTAATGAAAAACTGTTTTTT. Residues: CASSLGQRNEKLFF.

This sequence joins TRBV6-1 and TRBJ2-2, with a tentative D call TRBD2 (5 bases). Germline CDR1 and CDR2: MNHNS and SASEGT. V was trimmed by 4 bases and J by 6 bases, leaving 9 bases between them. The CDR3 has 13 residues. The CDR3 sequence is CASSALVSGELFF. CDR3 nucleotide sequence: TGTGCCAGCAGTGCACTAGTATCCGGGGAGCTGTTTTTT.

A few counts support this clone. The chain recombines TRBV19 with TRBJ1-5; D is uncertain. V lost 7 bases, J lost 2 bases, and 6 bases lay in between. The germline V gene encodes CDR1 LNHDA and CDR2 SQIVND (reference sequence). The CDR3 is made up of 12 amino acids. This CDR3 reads CASTDGNQPQHF. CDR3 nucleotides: TGTGCCAGTACGGACGGCAATCAGCCCCAGCATTTT.

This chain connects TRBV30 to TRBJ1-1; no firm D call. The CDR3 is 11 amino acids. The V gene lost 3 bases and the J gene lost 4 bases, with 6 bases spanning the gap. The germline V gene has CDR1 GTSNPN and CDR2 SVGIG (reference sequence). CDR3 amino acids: CAWRGSTEAFF. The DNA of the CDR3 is TGTGCCTGGAGAGGGAGCACTGAAGCTTTCTTT. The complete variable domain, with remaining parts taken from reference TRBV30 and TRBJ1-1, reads SQTIHQWPATLVQPVGSPLSLECTVEGTSNPNLYWYRQAAGRGLQLLFYSVGIGQISSEVPQNLSASRPQDRQFILSSKKLLLSDSGFYLCAWRGSTEAFFGQGTRLTVV.

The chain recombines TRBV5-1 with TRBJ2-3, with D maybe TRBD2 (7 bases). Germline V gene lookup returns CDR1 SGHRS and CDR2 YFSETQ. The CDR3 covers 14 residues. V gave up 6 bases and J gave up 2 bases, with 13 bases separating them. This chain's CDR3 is CASTSRGPTDTQYF. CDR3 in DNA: TGCGCCAGCACCTCGCGGGGGCCCACAGATACGCAGTATTTT. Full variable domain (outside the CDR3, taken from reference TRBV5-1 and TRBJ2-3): KAGVTQTPRYLIKTRGQQVTLSCSPISGHRSVSWYQQTPGQGLQFLFEYFSETQRNKGNFPGRFSGRQFSNSRSEMNVSTLELGDSALYLCASTSRGPTDTQYFGPGTRLTVL.

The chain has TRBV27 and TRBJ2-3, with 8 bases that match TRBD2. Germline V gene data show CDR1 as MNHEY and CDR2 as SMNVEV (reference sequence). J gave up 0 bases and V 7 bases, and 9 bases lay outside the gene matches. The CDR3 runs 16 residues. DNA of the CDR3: TGTGCCAGCATTGAGGTCGGGGGGGGAAGCACAGATACGCAGTATTTT. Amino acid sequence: CASIEVGGGSTDTQYF.

This chain's CDR3 is CASSPAGTGGQETQYF. The CDR3 DNA follows: TGTGCCAGCTCACCAGCGGGGACGGGGGGACAAGAGACCCAGTACTTC. The genes are TRBV18 and TRBJ2-5; 7 nucleotides match TRBD2. Trimming cost V 2 bases and J 2 bases; bases outside gene matches: 8. CDR1 is KGHSH, CDR2 LQKENI, per germline. The CDR3 length is 16 residues.

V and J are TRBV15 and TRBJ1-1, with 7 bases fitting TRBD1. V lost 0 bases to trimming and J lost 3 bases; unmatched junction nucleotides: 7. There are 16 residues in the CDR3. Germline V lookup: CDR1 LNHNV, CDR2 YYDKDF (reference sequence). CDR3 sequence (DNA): TGTGCCACCAGCAGAGATCGGCAAGGACAGGACACTGAAGCTTTCTTT. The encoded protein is CATSRDRQGQDTEAFF. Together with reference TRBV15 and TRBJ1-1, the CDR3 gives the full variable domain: DAMVIQNPRYQVTQFGKPVTLSCSQTLNHNVMYWYQQKSSQAPKLLFHYYDKDFNNEADTPDNFQSRRPNTSFCFLDIRSPGLGDTAMYLCATSRDRQGQDTEAFFGQGTRLTVV.

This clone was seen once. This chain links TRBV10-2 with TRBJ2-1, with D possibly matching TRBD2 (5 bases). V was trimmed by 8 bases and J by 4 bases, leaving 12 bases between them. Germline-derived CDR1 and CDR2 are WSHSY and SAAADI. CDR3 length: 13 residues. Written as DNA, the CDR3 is TGCGCCAGCGTGGACTTTTTATACAATGAGCAGTTCTTC. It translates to CASVDFLYNEQFF.

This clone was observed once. The CDR3 sequence: CASSLTAGGRLGELFF. CDR3 coding DNA: TGCGCCAGCAGCTTAACGGCAGGGGGAAGGCTCGGGGAGCTGTTTTTT. V is TRBV5-1 and J is TRBJ2-2; 7 positions match TRBD1. Unmatched junction bases numbered 11, after V lost 2 bases and J lost 7 bases. Germline loops: CDR1 SGHRS, CDR2 YFSETQ. The CDR3 runs 16 residues.

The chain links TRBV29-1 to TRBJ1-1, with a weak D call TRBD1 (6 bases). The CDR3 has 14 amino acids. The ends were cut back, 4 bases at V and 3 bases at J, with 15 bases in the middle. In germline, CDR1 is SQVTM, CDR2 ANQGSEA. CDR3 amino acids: CSVADRLRDTEAFF. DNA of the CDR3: TGCAGCGTTGCTGACAGGTTAAGGGACACTGAAGCTTTCTTT.

DNA of the CDR3: TGCGCCAGCAGCCAGGGACAGGGGGCGAAAGCTTTCTTT. Translation gives CASSQGQGAKAFF. This chain uses TRBV4-1 with TRBJ1-1; 12 positions match TRBD1. The CDR3 spans 13 residues. Germline V lookup: CDR1 MGHRA, CDR2 YSYEKL. Trimming cost V 3 bases and J 9 bases; bases outside gene matches: 2.

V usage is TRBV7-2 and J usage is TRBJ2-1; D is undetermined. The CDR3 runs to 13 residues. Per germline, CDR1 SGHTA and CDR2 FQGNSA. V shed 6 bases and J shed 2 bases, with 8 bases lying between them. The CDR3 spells CASSWNPYNEQFF. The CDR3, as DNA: TGTGCCAGCAGTTGGAACCCCTACAATGAGCAGTTCTTC.

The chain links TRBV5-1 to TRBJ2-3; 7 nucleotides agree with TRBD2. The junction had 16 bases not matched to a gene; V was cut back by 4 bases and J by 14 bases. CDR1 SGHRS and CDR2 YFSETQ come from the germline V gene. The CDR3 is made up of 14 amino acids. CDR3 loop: CASSPSTGGSRAYF. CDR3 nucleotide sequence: TGCGCCAGCAGCCCATCGACGGGGGGATCCCGCGCGTATTTT.

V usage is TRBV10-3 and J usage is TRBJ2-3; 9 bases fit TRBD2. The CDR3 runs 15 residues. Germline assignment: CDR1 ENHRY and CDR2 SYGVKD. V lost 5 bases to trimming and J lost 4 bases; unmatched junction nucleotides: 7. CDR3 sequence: CAISKVAGEADTQYF. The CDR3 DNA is TGTGCCATCAGTAAGGTAGCGGGGGAGGCAGATACGCAGTATTTT.

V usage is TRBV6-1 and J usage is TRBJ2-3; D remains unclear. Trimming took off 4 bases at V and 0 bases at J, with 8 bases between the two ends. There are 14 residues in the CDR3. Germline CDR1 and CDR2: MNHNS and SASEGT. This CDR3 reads CASSGPLSTDTQYF. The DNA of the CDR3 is TGTGCCAGCAGTGGGCCCCTCAGCACAGATACGCAGTATTTT.